This T cell receptor (beta chain) was identified in a study of monozygotic twins with inflammatory bowel disease. The study, taken as a whole, reports: Limited statistical power may explain no repertoire similarity difference between concordant and discordant twins. Differing immunosuppressive treatments may have added variability to patient repertoires.

Note on this clonotype: The antigen is undetermined.

CDR1 SGHAT and CDR2 FQNNGV come from the germline V gene. The CDR3 runs 13 residues. Donors gave 2.5 ml of blood apiece. Template switching appended UMIs that held a 6-nucleotide sample barcode. From its re-call of the 5' RACE reads, TCRdb lists each CDR3 protein once, without DNA. This table holds about 160,000 distinct CDR3 sequences. The sequenced sample was blood. This receptor was taken from a human donor with ulcerative colitis or Crohn's disease, or a healthy co-twin of an affected twin (not recorded which). The chain recombines TRBV11-2 with TRBJ2-2. The CDR3 here is CASSLGVTGELFF.